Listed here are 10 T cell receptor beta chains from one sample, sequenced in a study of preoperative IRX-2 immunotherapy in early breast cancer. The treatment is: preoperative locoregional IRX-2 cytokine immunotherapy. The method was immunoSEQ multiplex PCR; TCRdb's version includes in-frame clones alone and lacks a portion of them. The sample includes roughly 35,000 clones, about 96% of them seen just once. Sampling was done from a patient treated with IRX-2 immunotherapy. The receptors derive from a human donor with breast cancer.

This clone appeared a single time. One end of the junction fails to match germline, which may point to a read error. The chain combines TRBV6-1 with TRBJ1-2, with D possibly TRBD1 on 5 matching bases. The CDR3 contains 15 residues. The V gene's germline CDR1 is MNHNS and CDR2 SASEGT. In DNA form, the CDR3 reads TGTGCCAGCAGTCCCACAGAGTTAGGGACCGACGCTTTCGCCTTC. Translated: CASSPTELGTDAFAF.

CDR3 sequence (DNA): TGTGCCAGCAGTTACAGGTTTCAGGGGCACGGAAACACCATATATTTT. Its translation: CASSYRFQGHGNTIYF. The J gene is TRBJ1-3, the V gene TRBV6-5; perhaps TRBD1 as D (6 bases). This CDR3 contains 16 residues. The V end lost 2 bases, the J end lost 4 bases, and 15 bases lay between the germline ends. Germline V lookup: CDR1 MNHEY, CDR2 SVGAGI.

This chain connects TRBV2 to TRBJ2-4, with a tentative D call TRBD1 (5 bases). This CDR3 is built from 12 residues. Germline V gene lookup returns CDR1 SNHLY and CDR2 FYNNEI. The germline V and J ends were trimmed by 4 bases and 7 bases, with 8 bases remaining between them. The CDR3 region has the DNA TGTGCCAGCAGTGGATCAGGGAACATTCAGTACTTC. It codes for CASSGSGNIQYF.

CDR3 amino acids: CASSPLLMNTEAFF. CDR3 nucleotides: TGTGCCAGTAGCCCTCTACTCATGAACACTGAAGCTTTCTTT. The chain links TRBV19 to TRBJ1-1; D gene uncertain. The CDR3 length is 14 residues. V shed 6 bases and J shed 0 bases, with 11 bases lying between them. Germline V gene sequence: CDR1 LNHDA, CDR2 SQIVND (reference sequence).

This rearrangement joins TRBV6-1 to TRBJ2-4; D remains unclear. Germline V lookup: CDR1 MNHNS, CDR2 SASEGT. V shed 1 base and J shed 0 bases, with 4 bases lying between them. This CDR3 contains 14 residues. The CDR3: CASSEVLAKNIQYF. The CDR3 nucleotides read TGTGCCAGCAGTGAAGTACTAGCCAAAAACATTCAGTACTTC.

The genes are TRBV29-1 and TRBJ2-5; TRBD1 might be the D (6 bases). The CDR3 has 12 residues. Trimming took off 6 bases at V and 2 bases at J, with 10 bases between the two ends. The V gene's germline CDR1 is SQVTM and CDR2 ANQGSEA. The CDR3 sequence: CSVVQGQETQYF. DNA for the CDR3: TGCAGCGTGGTACAGGGACAAGAGACCCAGTACTTC.

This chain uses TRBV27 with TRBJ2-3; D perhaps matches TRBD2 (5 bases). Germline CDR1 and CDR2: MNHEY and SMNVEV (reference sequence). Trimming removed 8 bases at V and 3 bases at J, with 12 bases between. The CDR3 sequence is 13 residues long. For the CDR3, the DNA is TGTGCCAGCTCCCGTTCGGGGACAGATACGCAGTATTTT. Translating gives CASSRSGTDTQYF.

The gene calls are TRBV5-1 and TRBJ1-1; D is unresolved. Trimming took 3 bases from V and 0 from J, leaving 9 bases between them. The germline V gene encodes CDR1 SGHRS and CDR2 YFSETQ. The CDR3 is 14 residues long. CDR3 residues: CASSSQQVNTEAFF. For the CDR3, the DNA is TGCGCCAGCAGCTCGCAACAAGTGAACACTGAAGCTTTCTTT.

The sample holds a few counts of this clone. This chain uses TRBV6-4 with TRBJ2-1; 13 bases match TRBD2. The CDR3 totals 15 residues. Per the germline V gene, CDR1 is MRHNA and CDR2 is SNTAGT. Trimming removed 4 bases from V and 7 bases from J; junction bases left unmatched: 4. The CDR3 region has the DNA TGTGCCAGCAGTGGACTAGCGGGAGGTGGGAATGAGCAGTTCTTC. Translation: CASSGLAGGGNEQFF.

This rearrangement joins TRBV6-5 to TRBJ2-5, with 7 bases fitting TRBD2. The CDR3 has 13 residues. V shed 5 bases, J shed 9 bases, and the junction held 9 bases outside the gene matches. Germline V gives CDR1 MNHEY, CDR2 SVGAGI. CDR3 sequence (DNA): TGTGCCAGCAGTGGCCTAGCGGCGGGGGCCCAGTACTTC. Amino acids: CASSGLAAGAQYF.